The rows below give T cell receptor beta chains drawn from one sample of a study of blood T cell repertoires in COVID-19. Here immunoSEQ multiplex PCR was the method, and the copy in TCRdb shows in-frame clones only, minus some. The table shows around 220,000 clones, with 90% occurring only once. Sequencing was carried out using PBMCs or T cells enriched from blood (not recorded which). The receptors originated from a young man who had been exposed to COVID-19. The CDR3 runs from the conserved cysteine through the conserved F or W. The order of the fields is J gene, D gene, clone size, CDR3 length, V gene, CDR3 protein, CDR3 DNA. A D gene is named only where the DNA matches it firmly. Not all rows give a size; the values are once, few, many and, for expanded clones, a class.

J gene: TRBJ2-7
D gene: -
clone size: -
CDR3 length: 13
V gene: TRBV3-1/TRBV3-2
CDR3 protein: CASSGSAQGTVNF
CDR3 DNA: TGTGCCAGCAGCGGCTCTGCCCAGGGGACGGTGAACTTC

J gene: TRBJ1-4
D gene: -
clone size: -
CDR3 length: 22
V gene: TRBV9
CDR3 protein: CASSRVEWMEDIGTRANEKLFF
CDR3 DNA: TGTGCCAGCAGCCGAGTTGAGTGGATGGAGGACATCGGGACACGGGCTAATGAAAAACTGTTTTTT

J gene: TRBJ2-1
D gene: -
clone size: once
CDR3 length: 15
V gene: TRBV6-5
CDR3 protein: CASSSTVMMYNEQFF
CDR3 DNA: TGTGCCAGCAGTTCAACAGTGATGATGTACAATGAGCAGTTCTTC

J gene: TRBJ2-5
D gene: -
clone size: -
CDR3 length: 15
V gene: TRBV3-1/TRBV3-2
CDR3 protein: CASSQEGGRGKTQYF
CDR3 DNA: TGTGCCAGCAGCCAAGAAGGGGGACGGGGAAAGACCCAGTACTTC

J gene: TRBJ1-1
D gene: -
clone size: -
CDR3 length: 12
V gene: TRBV19
CDR3 protein: CASSFRFAEAFF
CDR3 DNA: TGTGCCAGTAGTTTCAGGTTCGCTGAAGCTTTCTTT

J gene: TRBJ1-2
D gene: -
clone size: -
CDR3 length: 16
V gene: TRBV13
CDR3 protein: CASSLYTNRVFSGYTF
CDR3 DNA: TGTGCCAGCAGCTTATATACTAACAGGGTCTTCTCTGGCTACACCTTC

J gene: TRBJ2-5
D gene: -
clone size: -
CDR3 length: 14
V gene: TRBV9
CDR3 protein: CASSRSQYLETQYF
CDR3 DNA: TGTGCCAGCAGCAGGAGCCAGTATCTCGAGACCCAGTACTTC

J gene: TRBJ2-3
D gene: -
clone size: once
CDR3 length: 12
V gene: TRBV12-3/TRBV12-4
CDR3 protein: CASRREDGTQYF
CDR3 DNA: TGTGCCAGCAGGAGGGAGGATGGTACGCAGTATTTT

J gene: TRBJ2-7
D gene: TRBD2
clone size: -
CDR3 length: 17
V gene: TRBV7-2
CDR3 protein: CASSPNSGGLTGNEQYF
CDR3 DNA: TGTGCCAGCAGCCCGAATAGCGGGGGTCTAACAGGAAACGAGCAGTACTTC

J gene: TRBJ2-5
D gene: TRBD2
clone size: once
CDR3 length: 15
V gene: TRBV7-2
CDR3 protein: CASSLARREIETQYF
CDR3 DNA: TGTGCCAGCAGCTTAGCGAGGCGGGAGATAGAGACCCAGTACTTC

J gene: TRBJ2-1
D gene: TRBD1
clone size: -
CDR3 length: 13
V gene: TRBV12-3/TRBV12-4
CDR3 protein: CASSNRQGNEQFF
CDR3 DNA: TGTGCCAGCAGTAACCGACAGGGAAATGAGCAGTTCTTC

J gene: TRBJ1-1
D gene: -
clone size: -
CDR3 length: 16
V gene: TRBV21-1
CDR3 protein: CASSNKRGGRGTEAFF
CDR3 DNA: TGTGCCAGCAGCAATAAACGGGGGGGCCGCGGAACTGAAGCTTTCTTT

J gene: TRBJ1-1
D gene: TRBD1
clone size: -
CDR3 length: 14
V gene: TRBV3-1/TRBV3-2
CDR3 protein: CASSLRQGSTEAFF
CDR3 DNA: TGTGCCAGCAGTCTCAGACAGGGAAGCACTGAAGCTTTCTTT

J gene: TRBJ1-6
D gene: TRBD1
clone size: -
CDR3 length: 15
V gene: TRBV19
CDR3 protein: CASSMGRQGSSPLHF
CDR3 DNA: TGTGCCAGTAGTATGGGAAGACAGGGTTCTTCACCCCTCCACTTT

J gene: TRBJ1-5
D gene: -
clone size: -
CDR3 length: 15
V gene: TRBV19
CDR3 protein: CASSYGSGEGQPQHF
CDR3 DNA: TGTGCCAGTAGTTATGGGTCAGGGGAAGGTCAGCCCCAGCATTTT

J gene: TRBJ2-5
D gene: -
clone size: -
CDR3 length: 13
V gene: TRBV9
CDR3 protein: CASSDKYRGTQYF
CDR3 DNA: TGTGCCAGCAGCGATAAATACCGGGGGACCCAGTACTTC

J gene: TRBJ2-2
D gene: TRBD2
clone size: -
CDR3 length: 17
V gene: TRBV19
CDR3 protein: CASRGLAGGQYTGELFF
CDR3 DNA: TGTGCCAGTCGCGGGCTAGCGGGGGGGCAGTACACCGGGGAGCTGTTTTTT